This passage covers 5 T cell receptor beta chains from one sample sequenced in a study of blood T cell repertoires in COVID-19. Using immunoSEQ multiplex PCR, the repertoire was profiled, and TCRdb retains in-frame clones only, with some absent. The sample contains under 100,000 clones, under 85% of which appear only once. The sequencing sample was made of peripheral blood. Receptors were obtained from an older woman with acute or convalescent COVID-19.

The sample holds one count of this clone. Other DNA sequences within the sample encode an identical CDR3. The chain links TRBV2 to TRBJ2-6; weak D call: TRBD1 (5 bases). Deletions cut 7 bases from V and 3 bases from J, with 13 bases between. The V gene's germline CDR1 is SNHLY and CDR2 FYNNEI. This CDR3 spans 15 amino acids. In nucleotides, the CDR3 is TGTGCCAGCAATTCGGATAGGGGTGGGGCCAACGTCCTGACTTTC. Its translation: CASNSDRGGANVLTF.

In this sample, this clone turned up a few times. The V and J genes are TRBV5-6 and TRBJ2-5, with TRBD2 matching over 7 bases. Per the germline V gene, CDR1 is SGHDT and CDR2 is YYEEEE. The CDR3 consists of 13 residues. J was trimmed by 7 bases and V by 1 base; bases with no gene match: 4. The CDR3 region has the DNA TGTGCCAGCAGCTTGAGCGGGGTGGGGACCCAGTACTTC. Its translation is CASSLSGVGTQYF.

The chain employs TRBV6-5 and TRBJ2-2, with D possibly TRBD1 on 5 matching bases. Trimming stripped 6 bases from V and 3 bases from J, with 14 bases between. Germline lookup yields CDR1 MNHEY and CDR2 SVGAGI. CDR3 length: 15 amino acids. The CDR3 reads CASSAQGSDTGELFF. The CDR3 DNA reads as TGTGCCAGCAGCGCCCAGGGTAGTGACACCGGGGAGCTGTTTTTT.

The CDR3 here is CASSKTSGGAGTQYF. CDR3 nucleotides: TGTGCCAGTTCAAAGACTAGCGGGGGGGCCGGAACGCAGTATTTT. The chain is built from TRBV27 and TRBJ2-3, with 14 bases matching TRBD2. The CDR3 runs to 15 residues. Germline loops: CDR1 MNHEY, CDR2 SMNVEV (reference sequence). V was clipped by 9 bases and J by 9 bases; unmatched bases: 11.

This clone was detected only once. The rearrangement joins TRBV20-1 to TRBJ1-1, with unresolved D. Germline loops: CDR1 DFQATT, CDR2 SNEGSKA (reference sequence). CDR3 length equals 12 residues. V dropped 3 bases and J dropped 8 bases, with 13 bases sitting between them. This CDR3 is CSASSRDPEAFF. The CDR3 DNA sequence: TGCAGTGCTAGTAGCCGGGATCCGGAAGCTTTCTTT.